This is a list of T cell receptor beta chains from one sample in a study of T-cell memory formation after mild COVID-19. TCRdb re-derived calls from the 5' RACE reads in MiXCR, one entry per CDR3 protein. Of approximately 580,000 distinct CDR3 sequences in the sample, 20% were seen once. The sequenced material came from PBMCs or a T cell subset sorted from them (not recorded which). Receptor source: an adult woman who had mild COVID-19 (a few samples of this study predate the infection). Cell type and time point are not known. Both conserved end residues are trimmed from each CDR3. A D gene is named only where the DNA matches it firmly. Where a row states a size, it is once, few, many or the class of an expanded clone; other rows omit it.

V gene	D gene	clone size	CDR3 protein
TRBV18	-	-	ASSPTHDSNQPQH
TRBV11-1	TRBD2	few	ASRYPTSGDYNEQF
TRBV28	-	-	ASSLFQDSPQETQY
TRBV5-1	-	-	ASSWGEGANVLT
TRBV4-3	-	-	ASSQDRRAEAF
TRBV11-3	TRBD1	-	ASSPWTGQEEAF
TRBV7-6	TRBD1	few	ASSFGDRAAETQY
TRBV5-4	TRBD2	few	ASSSGTSGAPYEQY
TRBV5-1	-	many	ASSFLENTEAF
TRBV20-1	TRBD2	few	SAGSGRAGSYNEQF
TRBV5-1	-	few	ASSLEQNNSPLH
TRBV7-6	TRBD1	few	ASSDYRGWEQY
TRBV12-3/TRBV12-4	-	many	ASSPSRLAYNEQF
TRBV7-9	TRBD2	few	ASSSTYSGRAYNEQF
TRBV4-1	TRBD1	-	ASSQGQGGDEKLF
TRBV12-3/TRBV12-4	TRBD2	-	ASSLPLGTSGATDTQY
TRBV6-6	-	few	ASSIGQRTTGVSGNTIY
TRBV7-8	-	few	ASSPSRGASNQPQH
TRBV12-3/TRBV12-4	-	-	ASIQTGHEGSPLH
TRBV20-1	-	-	SARDLAQSYNEQF
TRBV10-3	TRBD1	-	AISALGDSHSYEQY
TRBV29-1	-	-	SVHRGLGEKLF
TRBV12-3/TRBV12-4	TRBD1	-	ASSPRGPSTDTQY
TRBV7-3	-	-	ASSLRGTHNYNEQF
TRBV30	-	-	AWSTQGTGQPQH
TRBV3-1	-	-	ASSQVRGRSPLH
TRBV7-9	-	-	ASTPNARGNTDTQY
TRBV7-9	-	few	ASSVKEGVGTEAF
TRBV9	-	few	ASSVTSGNTDTQY
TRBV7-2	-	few	ASNRVQWIPGELF
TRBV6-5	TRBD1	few	ASSYLTGHTEAF
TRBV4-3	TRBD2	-	ASSQVSSGTYEQY
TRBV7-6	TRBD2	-	ASSLGGGTEQY
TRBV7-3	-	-	ASSLTQAGANVLT
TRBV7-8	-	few	ASSTTGRGADTQY
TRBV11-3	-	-	ASSLGADTNTGELF
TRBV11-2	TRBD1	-	ASSTWDRTNNYGYT
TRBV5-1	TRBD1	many	ASRQGSSYEQY
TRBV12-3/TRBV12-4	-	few	ASSQGHSRDEQF
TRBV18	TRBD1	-	ASSEPGQGTTLPKYSYNEQF
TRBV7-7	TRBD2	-	ASSLAYAASGSLYEQF
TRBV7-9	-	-	ASSLMVFEGFGEQY
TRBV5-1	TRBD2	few	ASSLGTGTSGRGPSTDTQY